This entry concerns a single TCR beta chain. Terminally differentiated effector memory CD45RA+ cells were excluded by CCR7 positive selection of CD45RO-negative cells. The data were produced by immunoSEQ multiplex PCR, yet TCRdb's version contains in-frame clones alone and is incomplete. The sample yields about 580,000 clones, nearly 98% seen once. This record belongs to a study of shared clonotypes between healthy human individuals. The germline V gene encodes CDR1 GTSNPN and CDR2 SVGIG (reference sequence). This CDR3 is built from 12 residues. Trimming shortened V by 0 bases and J by 6 bases, and 5 bases separated the two germline ends.

This clonotype originated in a man younger than 45 in good health. The V gene is TRBV30, the J gene TRBJ2-2; no definite D call. Sequences were obtained from naive CD8+ T cells sorted from blood. For the CDR3, the DNA is TGTGCCTGGAGTGTTTCTGCCGGGGAGCTGTTTTTT. Protein sequence: CAWSVSAGELFF. Full variable domain (rest looked up from reference TRBV30 and TRBJ2-2): SQTIHQWPATLVQPVGSPLSLECTVEGTSNPNLYWYRQAAGRGLQLLFYSVGIGQISSEVPQNLSASRPQDRQFILSSKKLLLSDSGFYLCAWSVSAGELFFGEGSRLTVL.